This TCR beta chain was found in a study of T cells in Graves' hyperthyroidism and ophthalmopathy. The CDR3 is 14 residues long. Germline lookup yields CDR1 KGHSH and CDR2 LQKENI. Trimming removed 6 bases at V and 5 bases at J, with 16 bases between. This clonotype has ten or more counts. Diagnosis of hyperthyroidism was new in patients aged 18 to 65, and its duration was under 2 months. Authors of the study amplified TCR beta CDR3 regions from RNA transcripts. The primer set for the first-round RT-PCR of the TCR CDR3 was HTBI. One entry per CDR3 protein, called by TCRdb with MiXCR from the multiplex PCR reads. The table records hundreds of thousands of distinct CDR3 sequences, about 14% of them present only once.

Material for sequencing was blood. This receptor was obtained from a woman in her 30s with Graves' hyperthyroidism that later progressed to Graves' ophthalmopathy. This chain joins TRBV18 and TRBJ1-2, with D possibly being TRBD1 (6 bases). The CDR3 DNA is TGTGCCAGCTCCCCCGACAGGTTGGGGTATGGCTACACCTTC. It codes for CASSPDRLGYGYTF.